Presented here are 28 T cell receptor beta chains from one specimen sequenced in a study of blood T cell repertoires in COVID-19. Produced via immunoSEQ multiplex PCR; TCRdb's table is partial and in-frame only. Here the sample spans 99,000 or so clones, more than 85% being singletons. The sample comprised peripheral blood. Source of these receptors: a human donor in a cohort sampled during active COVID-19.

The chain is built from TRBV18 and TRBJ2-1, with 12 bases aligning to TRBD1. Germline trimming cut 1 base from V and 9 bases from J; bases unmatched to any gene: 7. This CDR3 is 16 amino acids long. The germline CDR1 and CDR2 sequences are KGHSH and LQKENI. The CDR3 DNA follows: TGTGCCAGCTCACCACAGCCGGGACAGGGGGCTTCTGAGCAGTTCTTC. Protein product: CASSPQPGQGASEQFF.

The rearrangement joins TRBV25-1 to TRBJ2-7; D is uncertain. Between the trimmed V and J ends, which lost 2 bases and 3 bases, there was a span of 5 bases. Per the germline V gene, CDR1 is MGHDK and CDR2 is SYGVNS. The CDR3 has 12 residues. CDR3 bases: TGTGCCAGCAGTGAAAGCCTCTACGAGCAGTACTTC. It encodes CASSESLYEQYF.

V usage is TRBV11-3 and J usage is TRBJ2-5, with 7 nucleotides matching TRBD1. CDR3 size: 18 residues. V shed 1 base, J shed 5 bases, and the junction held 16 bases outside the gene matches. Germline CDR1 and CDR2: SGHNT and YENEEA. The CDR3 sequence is CASSLGGRKGGLQETQYF. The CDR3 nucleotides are TGTGCCAGCAGCTTAGGCGGTAGGAAAGGGGGCTTGCAGGAGACCCAGTACTTC.

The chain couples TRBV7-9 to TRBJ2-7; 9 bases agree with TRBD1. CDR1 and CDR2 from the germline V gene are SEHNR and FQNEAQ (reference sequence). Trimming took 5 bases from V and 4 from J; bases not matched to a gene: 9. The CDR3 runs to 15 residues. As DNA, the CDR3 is TGTGCCAGCAGCCCCTATGGGACAGGGATATACGAGCAGTACTTC. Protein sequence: CASSPYGTGIYEQYF.

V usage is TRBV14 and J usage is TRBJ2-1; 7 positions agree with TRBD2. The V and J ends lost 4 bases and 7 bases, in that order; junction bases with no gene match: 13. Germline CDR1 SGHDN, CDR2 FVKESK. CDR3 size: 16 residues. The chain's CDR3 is CASSPPFTGGGNEQFF. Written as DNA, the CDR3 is TGTGCCAGCAGCCCCCCGTTCACGGGGGGTGGAAATGAGCAGTTCTTC.

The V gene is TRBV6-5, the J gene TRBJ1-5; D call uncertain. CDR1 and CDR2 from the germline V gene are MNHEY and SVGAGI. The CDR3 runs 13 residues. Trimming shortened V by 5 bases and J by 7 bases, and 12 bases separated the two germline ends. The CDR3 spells CASSRGSRQPQHF. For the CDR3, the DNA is TGTGCCAGCAGTAGAGGATCGAGGCAGCCCCAGCATTTT.

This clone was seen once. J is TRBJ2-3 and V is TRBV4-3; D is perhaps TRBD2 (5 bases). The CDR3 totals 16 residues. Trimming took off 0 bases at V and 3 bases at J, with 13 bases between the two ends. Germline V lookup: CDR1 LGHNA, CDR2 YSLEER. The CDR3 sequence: CASSQERLAQTDTQYF. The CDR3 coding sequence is TGCGCCAGCAGCCAAGAAAGGCTAGCCCAAACAGATACGCAGTATTTT.

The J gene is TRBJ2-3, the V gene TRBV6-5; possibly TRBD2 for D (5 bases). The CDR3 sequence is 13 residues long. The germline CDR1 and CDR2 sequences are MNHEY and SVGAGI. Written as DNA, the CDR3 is TGTGTTACGGGGTGGGGTAAATCAGATACGCAGTATTTT. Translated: CVTGWGKSDTQYF.

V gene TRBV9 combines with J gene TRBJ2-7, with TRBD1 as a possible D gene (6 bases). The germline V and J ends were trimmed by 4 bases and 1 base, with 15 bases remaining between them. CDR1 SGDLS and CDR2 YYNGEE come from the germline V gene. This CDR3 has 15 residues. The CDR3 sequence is CASSPTDRLSYEQYF. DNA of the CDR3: TGTGCCAGCAGCCCAACCGACAGGCTATCCTACGAGCAGTACTTC. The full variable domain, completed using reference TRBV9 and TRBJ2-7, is DSGVTQTPKHLITATGQRVTLRCSPRSGDLSVYWYQQSLDQGLQFLIQYYNGEERAKGNILERFSAQQFPDLHSELNLSSLELGDSALYFCASSPTDRLSYEQYFGPGTRLTVT.

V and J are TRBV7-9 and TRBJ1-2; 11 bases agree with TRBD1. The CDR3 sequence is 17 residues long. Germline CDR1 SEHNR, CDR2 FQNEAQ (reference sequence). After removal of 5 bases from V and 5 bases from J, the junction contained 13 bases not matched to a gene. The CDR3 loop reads CASSPLGQGERGYGYTF. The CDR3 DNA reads TGTGCCAGCAGCCCTTTGGGACAGGGGGAACGAGGTTATGGCTACACCTTC.

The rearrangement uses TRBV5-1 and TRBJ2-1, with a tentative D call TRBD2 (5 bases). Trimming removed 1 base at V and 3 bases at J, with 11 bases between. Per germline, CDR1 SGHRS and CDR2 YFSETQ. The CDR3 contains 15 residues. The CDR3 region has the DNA TGCGCCAGCAGCTTGCAAGCGGCGGTCTACAATGAGCAGTTCTTC. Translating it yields CASSLQAAVYNEQFF.

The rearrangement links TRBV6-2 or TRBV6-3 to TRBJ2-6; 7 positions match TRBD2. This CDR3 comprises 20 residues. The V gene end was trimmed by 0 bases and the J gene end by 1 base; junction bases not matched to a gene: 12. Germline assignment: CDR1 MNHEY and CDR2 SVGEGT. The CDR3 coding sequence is TGTGCCAGCAGTTACTCGAAGGGACTACCTAAAAGATCTGGGGCCAACGTCCTGACTTTC. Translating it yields CASSYSKGLPKRSGANVLTF.

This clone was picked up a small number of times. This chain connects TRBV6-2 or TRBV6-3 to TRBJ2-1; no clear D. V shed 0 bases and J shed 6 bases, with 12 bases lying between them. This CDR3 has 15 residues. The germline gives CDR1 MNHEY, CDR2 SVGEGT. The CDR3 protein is CASSYSPGFGNEQFF. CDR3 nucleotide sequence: TGTGCCAGCAGTTACTCTCCGGGTTTCGGCAATGAGCAGTTCTTC.

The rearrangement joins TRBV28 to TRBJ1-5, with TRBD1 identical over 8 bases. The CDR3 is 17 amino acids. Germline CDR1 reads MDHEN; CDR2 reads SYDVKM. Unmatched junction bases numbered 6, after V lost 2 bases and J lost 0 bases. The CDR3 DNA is TGTGCCAGCAGTTTAGCCTACAGGGGGGATAGCAATCAGCCCCAGCATTTT. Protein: CASSLAYRGDSNQPQHF.

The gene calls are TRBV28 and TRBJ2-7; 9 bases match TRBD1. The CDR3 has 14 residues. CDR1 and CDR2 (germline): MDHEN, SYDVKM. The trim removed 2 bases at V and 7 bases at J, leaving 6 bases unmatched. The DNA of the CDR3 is TGTGCCAGCAGTTTAGAGGACAGGGGAGGTGAGCAGTACTTC. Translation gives CASSLEDRGGEQYF. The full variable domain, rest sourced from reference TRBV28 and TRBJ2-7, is DVKVTQSSRYLVKRTGEKVFLECVQDMDHENMFWYRQDPGLGLRLIYFSYDVKMKEKGDIPEGYSVSREKKERFSLILESASTNQTSMYLCASSLEDRGGEQYFGPGTRLTVT.

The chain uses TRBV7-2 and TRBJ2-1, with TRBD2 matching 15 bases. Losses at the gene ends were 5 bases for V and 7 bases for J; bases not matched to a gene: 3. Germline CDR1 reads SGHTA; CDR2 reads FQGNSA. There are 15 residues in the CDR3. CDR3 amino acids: CASSPGLAGGNEQFF. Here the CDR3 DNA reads TGTGCCAGCAGCCCGGGACTAGCGGGAGGAAATGAGCAGTTCTTC. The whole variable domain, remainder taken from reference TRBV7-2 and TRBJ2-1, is GAGVSQSPSNKVTEKGKDVELRCDPISGHTALYWYRQSLGQGLEFLIYFQGNSAPDKSGLPSDRFSAERTGGSVSTLTIQRTQQEDSAVYLCASSPGLAGGNEQFFGPGTRLTVL.

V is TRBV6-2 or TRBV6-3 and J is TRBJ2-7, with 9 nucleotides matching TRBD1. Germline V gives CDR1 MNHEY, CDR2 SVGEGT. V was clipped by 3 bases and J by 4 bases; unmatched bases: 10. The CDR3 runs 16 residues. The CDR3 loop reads CASSYRSGQGLYEQYF. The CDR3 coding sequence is TGTGCCAGCAGTTATCGCTCCGGACAGGGGTTATACGAGCAGTACTTC.

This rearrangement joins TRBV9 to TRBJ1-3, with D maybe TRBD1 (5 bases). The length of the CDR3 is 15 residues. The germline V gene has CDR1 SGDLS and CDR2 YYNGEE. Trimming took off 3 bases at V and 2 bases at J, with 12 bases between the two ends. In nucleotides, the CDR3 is TGTGCCAGCAGCGAGGGGCTTCTAACTGGAAACACCATATATTTT. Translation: CASSEGLLTGNTIYF.

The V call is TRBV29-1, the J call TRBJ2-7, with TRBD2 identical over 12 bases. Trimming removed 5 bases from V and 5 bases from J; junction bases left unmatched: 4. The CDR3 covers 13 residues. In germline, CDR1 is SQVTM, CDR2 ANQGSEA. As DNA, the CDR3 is TGCAGCGTTTACACTAGCGGGGGGAACGAGCAGTACTTC. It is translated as CSVYTSGGNEQYF.

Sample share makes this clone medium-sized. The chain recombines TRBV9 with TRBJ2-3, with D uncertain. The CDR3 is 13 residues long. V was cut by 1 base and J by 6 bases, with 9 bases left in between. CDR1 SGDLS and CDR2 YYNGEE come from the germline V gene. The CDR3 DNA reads TGTGCCAGCAGCGTATCGTCCCGGGATACGCAGTATTTT. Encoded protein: CASSVSSRDTQYF.

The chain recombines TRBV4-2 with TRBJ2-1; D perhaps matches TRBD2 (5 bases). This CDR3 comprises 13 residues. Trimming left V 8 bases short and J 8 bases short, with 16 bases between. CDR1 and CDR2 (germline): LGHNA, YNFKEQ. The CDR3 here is CASGGRGKHEQFF. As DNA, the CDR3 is TGTGCCAGCGGCGGACGAGGGAAGCATGAGCAGTTCTTC.

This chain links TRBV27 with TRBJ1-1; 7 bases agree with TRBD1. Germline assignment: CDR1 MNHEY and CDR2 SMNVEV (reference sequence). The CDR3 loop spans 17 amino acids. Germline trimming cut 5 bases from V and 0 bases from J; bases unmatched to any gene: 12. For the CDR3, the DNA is TGTGCCAGCAGTCCGCAGGGGGGCGGACCCTTGAACACTGAAGCTTTCTTT. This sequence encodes CASSPQGGGPLNTEAFF.

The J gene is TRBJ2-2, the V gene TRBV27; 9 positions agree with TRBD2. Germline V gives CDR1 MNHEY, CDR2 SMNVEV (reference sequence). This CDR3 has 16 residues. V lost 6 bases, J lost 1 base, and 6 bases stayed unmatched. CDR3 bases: TGTGCCAGCAGATCTCGCGGGGGGGGGAACACCGGGGAGCTGTTTTTT. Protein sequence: CASRSRGGGNTGELFF.

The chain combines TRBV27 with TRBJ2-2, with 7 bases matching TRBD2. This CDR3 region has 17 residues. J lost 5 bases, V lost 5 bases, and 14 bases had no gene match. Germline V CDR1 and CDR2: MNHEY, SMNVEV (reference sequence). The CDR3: CASSPPLTSWGTGELFF. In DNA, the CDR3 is TGTGCCAGCAGTCCCCCTTTGACTAGCTGGGGTACCGGGGAGCTGTTTTTT.

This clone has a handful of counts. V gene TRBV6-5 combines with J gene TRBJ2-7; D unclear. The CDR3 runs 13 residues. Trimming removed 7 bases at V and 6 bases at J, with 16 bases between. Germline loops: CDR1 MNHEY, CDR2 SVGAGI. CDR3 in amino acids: CASKDLRRGEQYF. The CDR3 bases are TGTGCCAGCAAAGACCTAAGACGCGGCGAGCAGTACTTC.

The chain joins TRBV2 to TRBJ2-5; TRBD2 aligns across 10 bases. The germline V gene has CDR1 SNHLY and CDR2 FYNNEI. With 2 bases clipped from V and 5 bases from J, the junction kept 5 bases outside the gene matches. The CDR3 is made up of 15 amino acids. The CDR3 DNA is TGTGCCAGCAGTGAATTTAGCGGGGGGTACGAGACCCAGTACTTC. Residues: CASSEFSGGYETQYF.

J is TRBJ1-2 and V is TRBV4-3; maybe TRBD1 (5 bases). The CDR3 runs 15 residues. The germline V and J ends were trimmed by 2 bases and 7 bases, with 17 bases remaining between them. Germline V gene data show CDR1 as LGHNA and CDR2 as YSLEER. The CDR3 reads CASSQTQTVSGGYTF. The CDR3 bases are TGCGCCAGCAGCCAAACCCAGACAGTTTCGGGTGGCTACACCTTC.

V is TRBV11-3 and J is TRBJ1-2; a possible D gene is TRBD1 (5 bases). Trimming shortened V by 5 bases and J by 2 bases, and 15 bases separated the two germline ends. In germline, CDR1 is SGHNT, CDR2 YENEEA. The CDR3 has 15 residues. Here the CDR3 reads CASSPGGGRNYGYTF. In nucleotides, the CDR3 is TGTGCCAGCAGCCCGGGGGGGGGTCGCAACTATGGCTACACCTTC.